These 3 T cell receptor beta chains share one sample of origin, sequenced in a study of CD8 T cells in ankylosing spondylitis. These TCRs are of unknown antigen specificity. Points from the study as a whole: It appeared that ankylosing spondylitis blood was characterized by a TCR beta motif of seven or eight highly homologous variants.

In TCRdb, the 5' RACE reads were re-called with MiXCR into one record per CDR3 protein. Of fewer than 400,000 distinct CDR3 sequences listed, 7% to 9% are singletons. Source material: blood, either unsorted or a sorted T cell fraction (not recorded which). These receptors all stem from a male donor with ankylosing spondylitis.

The V and J genes are TRBV7-6 and TRBJ1-1, with D maybe TRBD1 (5 bases). V gave up 4 bases and J gave up 5 bases, with 14 bases separating them. CDR1 is SGHVS and CDR2 is FNYEAQ in the germline V gene. This CDR3 has 14 amino acids. For the CDR3, the DNA is TGTGCCAGCAGCTCCATCGGGGACTTGACTGAAGCTTTCTTT. This codes for CASSSIGDLTEAFF.

This clonotype was counted a few times. V usage is TRBV12-3 or TRBV12-4 and J usage is TRBJ2-3; 7 nucleotides match TRBD2. The CDR3 totals 14 residues. J lost 7 bases, V lost 6 bases, and 10 bases had no gene match. The CDR3 region has the DNA TGTGCCAGCAGCCGTCCGGGGGGTGTTAATACGCAGTATTTT. The encoded protein is CASSRPGGVNTQYF.

A few counts support this clonotype. The rearrangement joins TRBV28 to TRBJ2-1; the match to TRBD2 covers 7 bases. The CDR3 has 17 residues. With 4 bases clipped from V and 6 bases from J, the junction kept 15 bases outside the gene matches. The germline gives CDR1 MDHEN, CDR2 SYDVKM. CDR3: CASSSQARGIAGNEQFF. The DNA for the CDR3 is TGTGCCAGCAGTTCTCAGGCTCGTGGGATAGCGGGCAATGAGCAGTTCTTC.